A single sample is the source of the 8 T cell receptor beta chains below, sequenced in a study of T-cell memory formation after mild COVID-19. TCRdb reprocessed the 5' RACE reads with MiXCR, giving one entry per CDR3 protein. The sample has 35,000 to 50,000 distinct CDR3 sequences, more than 9% seen once. Material for sequencing was PBMCs or a T cell subset sorted from them (not recorded which). The receptors here all came from an adult woman who had mild COVID-19 (a few samples of this study predate the infection). Cell type and time point are not known.

This clonotype was recorded many times. The CDR3 region has the DNA TGCAGTGCGACAGGGAACACTGAAGCTTTCTTT. Translation: CSATGNTEAFF. V usage is TRBV20-1 and J usage is TRBJ1-1, with a possible D match to TRBD1 (6 bases). Per the germline V gene, CDR1 is DFQATT and CDR2 is SNEGSKA (reference sequence). This CDR3 spans 11 amino acids. Trimming pared 6 bases from V and 1 base from J, leaving 6 bases between.

This clonotype occurred a few times. This chain joins TRBV5-1 and TRBJ2-2, with no clear D. This CDR3 has 11 amino acids. Deletions cut 6 bases from V and 6 bases from J, with 6 bases between. Germline V gene lookup returns CDR1 SGHRS and CDR2 YFSETQ. In nucleotides, the CDR3 is TGCGCCAGCACCGAGGCCGGGGAGCTGTTTTTT. Protein product: CASTEAGELFF. The full variable domain, its missing parts supplied by reference TRBV5-1 and TRBJ2-2, is KAGVTQTPRYLIKTRGQQVTLSCSPISGHRSVSWYQQTPGQGLQFLFEYFSETQRNKGNFPGRFSGRQFSNSRSEMNVSTLELGDSALYLCASTEAGELFFGEGSRLTVL.

This clonotype was observed many times. This chain uses TRBV7-9 with TRBJ2-7, with 9 bases identical to TRBD2. J gave up 2 bases and V 5 bases, and 10 bases lay outside the gene matches. Germline V gene data show CDR1 as SEHNR and CDR2 as FQNEAQ (reference sequence). This CDR3 spans 16 amino acids. The DNA for the CDR3 is TGTGCCAGCAGCGCCCTTCCTAGCGGGGAGACCTACGAGCAGTACTTC. Translating gives CASSALPSGETYEQYF.

This clonotype showed up just a few times. The chain carries TRBV20-1 and TRBJ2-3; 10 bases are a match to TRBD2. CDR3 length equals 14 residues. Germline CDR1 DFQATT, CDR2 SNEGSKA (reference sequence). V was pared by 6 bases and J by 4 bases, with 7 bases of the junction left unmatched. The DNA of the CDR3 is TGCAGTGCGAGACAAACTAGCGGGGCAGATACGCAGTATTTT. It encodes CSARQTSGADTQYF.

The V gene is TRBV20-1, the J gene TRBJ1-6; 9 positions agree with TRBD1. The CDR3 is 16 amino acids. J lost 9 bases, V lost 0 bases, and 9 bases had no gene match. CDR1 DFQATT and CDR2 SNEGSKA come from the germline V gene (reference sequence). The CDR3 DNA sequence: TGCAGTGCTAGAGATTTCGGACAGGGGACTGGTTCACCCCTCCACTTT. The encoded protein is CSARDFGQGTGSPLHF.

The chain combines TRBV19 with TRBJ1-2, with D perhaps TRBD1 (6 bases). V was shortened by 10 bases and J by 4 bases, with 19 bases between the two germline ends. Germline V gene lookup returns CDR1 LNHDA and CDR2 SQIVND (reference sequence). This CDR3 contains 14 residues. As DNA, the CDR3 is TGTGCCACGGCCCGGGCAAGGGGGTCCTATGGCTACACCTTC. Translated: CATARARGSYGYTF.

The chain combines TRBV12-3 or TRBV12-4 with TRBJ1-2; D might be TRBD1 (6 bases). The CDR3 is 12 residues long. Between the trimmed V and J ends, which lost 6 bases and 5 bases, there was a span of 10 bases. The CDR3 is CASSSTGYGYTF. The CDR3 nucleotides are TGTGCCAGCAGCTCCACAGGGTATGGCTACACCTTC.

V and J are TRBV5-5 and TRBJ1-4, with D possibly TRBD1 on 6 matching bases. CDR1 is SGHKS, CDR2 YYEKEE, per germline (reference sequence). The CDR3 has 16 amino acids. V was cut by 1 base and J by 7 bases, with 17 bases left in between. This CDR3 is CASSLRGEFMAEKLFF. The CDR3 nucleotides are TGTGCCAGCAGCTTGAGGGGGGAATTCATGGCTGAAAAACTGTTTTTT.